The 9 T cell receptor beta chains presented below share a single source sample, sequenced in a study of blood T cell repertoires in COVID-19. Here immunoSEQ multiplex PCR was the method, and the copy in TCRdb shows in-frame clones only, minus some. The sample includes fewer than 25,000 clones, 87% of them seen just once. The specimen sequenced was peripheral blood. These receptors were collected from a human donor in a cohort sampled during active COVID-19. The donor label of this sample is uncertain.

The chain uses TRBV27 and TRBJ1-2; D is undetermined. V lost 0 bases, J lost 4 bases, and 9 bases lay in between. Per the germline V gene, CDR1 is MNHEY and CDR2 is SMNVEV (reference sequence). The CDR3 is 14 amino acids. DNA of the CDR3: TGTGCCAGCAGTTTATCGCCTCGGGGCTATGGCTACACCTTC. It specifies CASSLSPRGYGYTF.

The chain uses TRBV5-6 and TRBJ1-5, with a weak D call TRBD1 (5 bases). V was clipped by 5 bases and J by 1 base, with 22 bases between them. The CDR3 runs 18 residues. The germline gives CDR1 SGHDT, CDR2 YYEEEE. CDR3 amino acids: CASSLKPGPGVSNQPQHF. The DNA of the CDR3 is TGTGCCAGCAGTCTTAAACCCGGGCCGGGGGTGAGCAATCAGCCCCAGCATTTT.

Judged by abundance, this clone is large. The chain carries TRBV9 and TRBJ1-1; 9 positions agree with TRBD1. J gave up 10 bases and V 4 bases, and 5 bases lay outside the gene matches. Per the germline V gene, CDR1 is SGDLS and CDR2 is YYNGEE. The CDR3 runs to 12 residues. In nucleotides, the CDR3 is TGTGCCAGCAGCCCGGGGACAGGGCCAGCTTTCTTT. This translates into CASSPGTGPAFF.

This clone occurred a few times. J is TRBJ2-7 and V is TRBV11-3; a weak D match, TRBD1 (5 bases). The CDR3 is 12 amino acids. V was cut by 5 bases and J by 4 bases, with 9 bases left in between. The germline CDR1 and CDR2 sequences are SGHNT and YENEEA. CDR3 coding DNA: TGTGCCAGCAGCCTTAGGGGTTACGAGCAGTACTTC. Amino acid sequence: CASSLRGYEQYF.

This chain links TRBV5-6 with TRBJ1-1; 7 nucleotides line up with TRBD1. Germline V gives CDR1 SGHDT, CDR2 YYEEEE. This CDR3 has 16 amino acids. V was pared by 1 base and J by 0 bases, with 6 bases of the junction left unmatched. CDR3 bases: TGTGCCAGCAGCTTGTTTACAGGGGCAGTGAACACTGAAGCTTTCTTT. This translates into CASSLFTGAVNTEAFF.

The chain joins TRBV10-1 to TRBJ2-1, with 14 bases lining up with TRBD2. Unmatched junction bases numbered 19, after V lost 7 bases and J lost 8 bases. CDR1 and CDR2 from the germline V gene are WNHNN and SYGVQD (reference sequence). CDR3 size: 19 residues. CDR3 region: CASNPPPGLAGVESHEQFF. Here the CDR3 DNA reads TGCGCCAGCAATCCCCCTCCGGGACTAGCGGGAGTTGAAAGTCATGAGCAGTTCTTC.

V gene TRBV6-5 combines with J gene TRBJ1-3; D gene unclear. Per the germline V gene, CDR1 is MNHEY and CDR2 is SVGAGI. There are 14 residues in the CDR3. With 6 bases removed from V and 3 bases from J, the gap between germline ends came to 12 bases. Written as DNA, the CDR3 is TGTGCCAGCAGCACTGGGCCTCTTGGAAACACCATATATTTT. Translating it yields CASSTGPLGNTIYF.

This sequence joins TRBV25-1 and TRBJ2-1, with TRBD2 identical over 14 bases. V gave up 4 bases and J gave up 7 bases; unmatched junction bases: 12. CDR1 MGHDK and CDR2 SYGVNS come from the germline V gene. This CDR3 is built from 18 residues. The CDR3 DNA is TGTGCCAGCAGTGCTCTGCCGGGACTAGCGGGAGACGGGAATGAGCAGTTCTTC. Its protein is CASSALPGLAGDGNEQFF.

The genes are TRBV21-1 and TRBJ2-7; the table assigns TRBD2, which was not confirmed against the DNA. TRBV21-1 is listed as a pseudogene. The CDR3 covers 13 residues. The CDR3 is CASSKNGEHEQYF. The CDR3 coding sequence is TGTGCCAGCAGCAAAAACGGAGAGCACGAGCAGTACTTC.